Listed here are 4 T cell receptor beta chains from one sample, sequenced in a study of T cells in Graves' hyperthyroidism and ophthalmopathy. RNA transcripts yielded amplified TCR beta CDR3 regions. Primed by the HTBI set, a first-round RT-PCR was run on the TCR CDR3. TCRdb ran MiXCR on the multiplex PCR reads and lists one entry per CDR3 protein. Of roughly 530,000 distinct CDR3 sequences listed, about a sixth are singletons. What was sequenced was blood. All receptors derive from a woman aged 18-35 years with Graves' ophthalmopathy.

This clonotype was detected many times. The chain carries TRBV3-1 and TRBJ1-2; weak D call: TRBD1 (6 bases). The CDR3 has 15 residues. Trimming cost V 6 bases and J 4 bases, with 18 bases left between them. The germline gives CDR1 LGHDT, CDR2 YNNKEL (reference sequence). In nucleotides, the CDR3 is TGTGCCAGCAGACCCGGGGACACTGGACCCTATGGCTACACCTTC. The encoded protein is CASRPGDTGPYGYTF. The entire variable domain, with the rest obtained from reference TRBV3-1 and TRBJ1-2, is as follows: DTAVSQTPKYLVTQMGNDKSIKCEQNLGHDTMYWYKQDSKKFLKIMFSYNNKELIINETVPNRFSPKSPDKAHLNLHINSLELGDSAVYFCASRPGDTGPYGYTFGSGTRLTVV.

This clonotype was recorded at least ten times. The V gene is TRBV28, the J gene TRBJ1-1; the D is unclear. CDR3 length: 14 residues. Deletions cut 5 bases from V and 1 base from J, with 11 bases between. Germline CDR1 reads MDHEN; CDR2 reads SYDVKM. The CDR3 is CASSLQKENTEAFF. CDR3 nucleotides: TGTGCCAGCAGTCTTCAGAAAGAGAACACTGAAGCTTTCTTT.

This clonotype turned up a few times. The CDR3 nucleotides are TGCGCCAGCAGCCCCAGCGGCCCAACAGGGAGTTCGTCGTATACGCAGTATTTT. Its translation is CASSPSGPTGSSSYTQYF. The V and J genes are TRBV4-3 and TRBJ2-3; D is perhaps TRBD1 (6 bases). Per germline, CDR1 LGHNA and CDR2 YSLEER. Trimming shortened V by 4 bases and J by 7 bases, and 27 bases separated the two germline ends. This CDR3 spans 18 amino acids.

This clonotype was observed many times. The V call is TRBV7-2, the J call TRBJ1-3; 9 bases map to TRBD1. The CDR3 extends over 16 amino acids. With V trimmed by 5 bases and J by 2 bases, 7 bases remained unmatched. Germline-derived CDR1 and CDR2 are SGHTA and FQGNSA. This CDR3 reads CASSQVRTGAGNTIYF. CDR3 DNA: TGTGCCAGCAGCCAAGTTAGGACAGGGGCTGGAAACACCATATATTTT.